Below, 23 T cell receptor beta chains from the same sample are listed, as sequenced in a study of CD8 T cells in Susac syndrome. Reverse transcription of roughly 0.5 to 1 ug RNA was carried out with random hexamers. Via MiXCR, TCRdb re-called the immunoSEQ multiplex PCR reads, giving one row per CDR3 protein. This table has about 180,000 distinct CDR3 sequences, approximately 95% appearing once. Material: CD8+ T cells from PBMCs. The receptors stem from a human donor with multiple sclerosis.

This clonotype has just one count. The chain has TRBV29-1 and TRBJ2-7, with TRBD2 as a possible D gene (6 bases). This CDR3 has 15 residues. Germline assignment: CDR1 SQVTM and CDR2 ANQGSEA. The V end lost 1 base, the J end lost 3 bases, and 16 bases lay between the germline ends. CDR3 sequence: CSVEGGVAGSYEQYF. CDR3 nucleotides: TGCAGCGTTGAAGGGGGGGTGGCAGGAAGCTACGAGCAGTACTTC.

This chain uses TRBV11-2 with TRBJ2-1, with D possibly called TRBD1 or TRBD2 (5 bases each). CDR3 length equals 14 residues. Trimming cost V 5 bases and J 9 bases, with 17 bases left between them. The germline V gene encodes CDR1 SGHAT and CDR2 FQNNGV. The CDR3 DNA reads as TGTGCCAGCAGCCGGGACCCGGTGATTCCTGAGCAGTTCTTC. It codes for CASSRDPVIPEQFF.

J is TRBJ2-3 and V is TRBV7-9, with 7 bases that match TRBD1. CDR3 length: 15 residues. J was trimmed by 2 bases and V by 5 bases; bases with no gene match: 7. CDR1 and CDR2 from the germline V gene are SEHNR and FQNEAQ (reference sequence). The CDR3 coding sequence is TGTGCCAGCAGCCTCCAGGACAGGCACACAGATACGCAGTATTTT. The encoded protein is CASSLQDRHTDTQYF. Based on the CDR3 plus reference TRBV7-9 and TRBJ2-3, the full variable domain is DTGVSQNPRHKITKRGQNVTFRCDPISEHNRLYWYRQTLGQGPEFLTYFQNEAQLEKSRLLSDRFSAERPKGSFSTLEIQRTEQGDSAMYLCASSLQDRHTDTQYFGPGTRLTVL.

The rearrangement uses TRBV29-1 and TRBJ2-7; the match to TRBD2 covers 9 bases. The V gene's germline CDR1 is SQVTM and CDR2 ANQGSEA. Germline trimming cut 3 bases from V and 5 bases from J; bases unmatched to any gene: 5. This CDR3 comprises 13 residues. Here the CDR3 reads CSVDGGGVNEQYF. The CDR3 region has the DNA TGCAGCGTTGACGGCGGGGGGGTAAACGAGCAGTACTTC.

CDR3 sequence reads: CASSVLAGGSNEQFF. For the CDR3, the DNA is TGTGCCAGTAGTGTACTAGCGGGAGGGAGCAATGAGCAGTTCTTC. The chain links TRBV19 to TRBJ2-1; TRBD2 agrees at 13 bases. Germline CDR1 and CDR2: LNHDA and SQIVND (reference sequence). This CDR3 spans 15 amino acids. V was pared by 5 bases and J by 6 bases, with 4 bases of the junction left unmatched.

This chain uses TRBV20-1 with TRBJ2-7; TRBD2 agrees at 8 bases. Per germline, CDR1 DFQATT and CDR2 SNEGSKA (reference sequence). V shed 1 base, J shed 3 bases, and the junction held 5 bases outside the gene matches. This CDR3 comprises 14 residues. The DNA of the CDR3 is TGCAGTGCTAGAGTGGGACTAGGGGGCTACGAGCAGTACTTC. Encoded protein: CSARVGLGGYEQYF.

This clonotype was seen once. This rearrangement joins TRBV6-5 to TRBJ2-1, with TRBD1 as a possible D gene (6 bases). The germline CDR1 and CDR2 sequences are MNHEY and SVGAGI. This CDR3 is built from 15 residues. The V end was cut by 2 bases, the J end by 10 bases, with 18 bases between. This chain's CDR3 is CASSYEDPTGSEQFF. CDR3 coding DNA: TGTGCCAGCAGTTACGAGGATCCTACAGGGTCAGAGCAGTTCTTC.

J is TRBJ2-6 and V is TRBV7-3; 8 nucleotides align to TRBD1. The germline gives CDR1 SGHTA, CDR2 FQGTGA. CDR3 length: 17 residues. After removal of 4 bases from V and 1 base from J, the junction contained 6 bases not matched to a gene. DNA of the CDR3: TGTGCCAGCAGCTCCGGGACAGGCCCATCTGGGGCCAACGTCCTGACTTTC. Its protein product is CASSSGTGPSGANVLTF.

This chain connects TRBV9 to TRBJ1-2; D possibly corresponds to TRBD1 (5 bases). Trimming took off 0 bases at V and 4 bases at J, with 10 bases between the two ends. CDR3 length: 14 residues. Germline values: CDR1 SGDLS, CDR2 YYNGEE. In nucleotides, the CDR3 is TGTGCCAGCAGCGTAGGGGGGGATACCTATGGCTACACCTTC. Translated, it gives CASSVGGDTYGYTF.

V gene TRBV29-1 combines with J gene TRBJ1-1; maybe TRBD1 (5 bases). CDR1 and CDR2 (germline): SQVTM, ANQGSEA. This CDR3 is 11 amino acids long. Trimming shortened V by 4 bases and J by 10 bases, and 13 bases separated the two germline ends. CDR3 sequence (DNA): TGCAGCGTTGCGGAGGGGCCTGGAGCTTTCTTT. As protein: CSVAEGPGAFF.

J is TRBJ1-1 and V is TRBV3-1; D possibly corresponds to TRBD1 (5 bases). Deletions cut 0 bases from V and 5 bases from J, with 10 bases between. The CDR3 covers 14 residues. The V gene's germline CDR1 is LGHDT and CDR2 YNNKEL (reference sequence). The CDR3, as DNA: TGTGCCAGCAGCCAAGATCCGGGACGGACTGAAGCTTTCTTT. Translated, it gives CASSQDPGRTEAFF.

The chain couples TRBV27 to TRBJ2-7; the match to TRBD2 covers 7 bases. The CDR3 loop spans 14 amino acids. The ends lost 3 bases at V and 2 bases at J; junction bases unmatched: 4. Germline V lookup: CDR1 MNHEY, CDR2 SMNVEV (reference sequence). CDR3 DNA: TGTGCCAGCAGTTTGGGAGGGAACCCCTACGAGCAGTACTTC. It yields the protein CASSLGGNPYEQYF.

The chain combines TRBV12-3 or TRBV12-4 with TRBJ2-7; the D gene is possibly TRBD2 (6 bases). CDR3 size: 13 residues. V was pared by 2 bases and J by 7 bases, with 12 bases between. The CDR3 DNA follows: TGTGCCAGCAGTTTAACTAGCCCGGGAGAGCAGTACTTC. Encoded protein: CASSLTSPGEQYF.

The chain has TRBV3-1 and TRBJ2-2, with unresolved D. The CDR3 runs 14 residues. V was clipped by 3 bases and J by 5 bases, with 10 bases between them. Germline V CDR1 and CDR2: LGHDT, YNNKEL (reference sequence). In DNA, the CDR3 is TGTGCCAGCAGCCAGACGGGCGGAACCGGGGAGCTGTTTTTT. Translating gives CASSQTGGTGELFF.

The rearrangement uses TRBV24-1 and TRBJ2-2; D call uncertain. Germline CDR1 KGHDR, CDR2 SFDVKD. V was trimmed by 5 bases and J by 6 bases, leaving 3 bases between them. The CDR3 length is 11 residues. CDR3 residues: CATSASGELFF. The CDR3 DNA sequence: TGTGCCACCAGTGCGTCCGGGGAGCTGTTTTTT.

The chain joins TRBV15 to TRBJ2-3, with 7 bases fitting TRBD2. After removal of 1 base from V and 2 bases from J, the junction contained 6 bases not matched to a gene. The length of the CDR3 is 16 residues. Germline CDR1 and CDR2: LNHNV and YYDKDF (reference sequence). In DNA, the CDR3 is TGTGCCACCAGCAGAGCGACTAGCCTCAACACAGATACGCAGTATTTT. It codes for CATSRATSLNTDTQYF.

CDR3 sequence: CASKGGTGPDEQYF. Written as DNA, the CDR3 is TGTGCCAGCAAGGGGGGGACAGGGCCCGACGAGCAGTACTTC. The chain is built from TRBV2 and TRBJ2-7; 9 bases line up with TRBD1. Germline-derived CDR1 and CDR2 are SNHLY and FYNNEI. The V gene end was trimmed by 7 bases and the J gene end by 5 bases; junction bases not matched to a gene: 9. CDR3 length: 14 amino acids.

This rearrangement joins TRBV5-6 to TRBJ1-5; D is unresolved. Trimming shortened V by 0 bases and J by 7 bases, and 8 bases separated the two germline ends. The germline V gene encodes CDR1 SGHDT and CDR2 YYEEEE. CDR3 size: 13 residues. The CDR3 region is CASSLAGRQPQHF. The CDR3 region has the DNA TGTGCCAGCAGCTTGGCCGGGAGGCAGCCCCAGCATTTT.

The J gene is TRBJ1-5, the V gene TRBV9; no reliable D call. CDR3 length: 15 residues. V was pared by 0 bases and J by 7 bases, with 14 bases between. The germline CDR1 and CDR2 sequences are SGDLS and YYNGEE. CDR3 in amino acids: CASSVGPGIGQPQHF. CDR3 sequence (DNA): TGTGCCAGCAGCGTAGGTCCGGGGATCGGGCAGCCCCAGCATTTT.

The chain links TRBV29-1 to TRBJ2-2; D uncertain. CDR1 SQVTM and CDR2 ANQGSEA come from the germline V gene. Trimming shortened V by 8 bases and J by 6 bases, and 10 bases separated the two germline ends. The CDR3 runs to 11 residues. CDR3 amino acids: CSSRLAGELFF. CDR3 nucleotides: TGCAGCTCGCGGCTGGCCGGGGAGCTGTTTTTT.

This clonotype is a singleton in its sample. This chain links TRBV5-1 with TRBJ2-7; the D gene is possibly TRBD2 (6 bases). There are 15 residues in the CDR3. The ends were cut back, 1 base at V and 2 bases at J, with 13 bases in the middle. Germline CDR1 SGHRS, CDR2 YFSETQ. The CDR3 loop reads CASSLRQGGPYEQYF. The CDR3 DNA is TGCGCCAGCAGCTTGCGGCAGGGAGGCCCCTACGAGCAGTACTTC.

J is TRBJ2-1 and V is TRBV20-1, with D uncertain. The CDR3 is made up of 16 amino acids. Trimming cost V 3 bases and J 4 bases, with 19 bases left between them. Germline assignment: CDR1 DFQATT and CDR2 SNEGSKA (reference sequence). The CDR3 here is CSASNPSQDIYNEQFF. CDR3 sequence (DNA): TGCAGTGCTAGTAATCCCTCCCAAGACATTTACAATGAGCAGTTCTTC.

This rearrangement joins TRBV5-4 to TRBJ1-1, with TRBD1 matching 9 bases. After removal of 0 bases from V and 3 bases from J, the junction contained 6 bases not matched to a gene. The germline V gene encodes CDR1 SGHNT and CDR2 YYREEE (reference sequence). The length of the CDR3 is 16 residues. In DNA, the CDR3 is TGTGCCAGCAGCTTGGGGACAGGGGTGTGGTACACTGAAGCTTTCTTT. This gives the protein CASSLGTGVWYTEAFF.